The sequence of this TCR beta chain was determined in a study of CD8+CD57+ T cells in acquired aplastic anemia. This clonotype was counted only a few times. Antigen unknown. Trimming cost V 4 bases and J 4 bases; bases outside gene matches: 4. The CDR3 covers 14 residues. Germline loops: CDR1 MGHDK, CDR2 SYGVNS. The study, taken as a whole, reports: Between patients and controls, CD8+ Simpson's diversity did not vary significantly.

TCR beta VDJ and CDR3 were profiled, and genomic DNA was the template. TCRdb reprocessed the reads with MiXCR, giving one entry per CDR3 protein. The table lists approximately 98,000 distinct CDR3 sequences, under 60% of them singletons. This TCR came from a human donor in good health, serving as a control. Sequencing input: sorted CD4+, CD8+, or CD8+CD57+ T cells (not recorded which) from PBMCs. This chain uses TRBV25-1 with TRBJ1-2, with 9 bases lining up with TRBD1. Written as DNA, the CDR3 is TGTGCCAGCAGTGGGACGGACAGGGGCTATGGCTACACCTTC. Its translation is CASSGTDRGYGYTF.